The present T cell receptor (beta chain) was sequenced within a study of PD-1 blockade in classical Hodgkin lymphoma. The study, taken as a whole, reports: Healthy donors were reported to have higher baseline TCR diversity than newly diagnosed patients. CD4+ but not CD8+ TCR diversity rose significantly by C4D1.

Relapse was seen in all patients after autologous stem cell transplantation, and brentuximab vedotin exposure was variable. Classifying best responses yielded complete response, partial response or progressive disease. Germline-derived CDR1 and CDR2 are SGHVS and FNYEAQ. The CDR3 runs to 13 residues. Trimming cost V 4 bases and J 4 bases; bases outside gene matches: 1. The protocol was immunoSEQ multiplex PCR, while the TCRdb copy is restricted to in-frame clones and leaves out a portion. Among about 32,000 clones listed, approximately 85% were seen once. This clone was counted between two and nine times. Its specificity is not known.

The chain uses TRBV7-6 and TRBJ1-5; 7 bases match TRBD1. Sequencing was performed on peripheral blood mononuclear cells (PBMCs), taken at baseline. This sequence was found in a human donor with classical Hodgkin lymphoma. DNA of the CDR3: TGTGCCAGCAGCTGGGACAGAAATCAGCCCCAGCATTTT. This gives the protein CASSWDRNQPQHF.